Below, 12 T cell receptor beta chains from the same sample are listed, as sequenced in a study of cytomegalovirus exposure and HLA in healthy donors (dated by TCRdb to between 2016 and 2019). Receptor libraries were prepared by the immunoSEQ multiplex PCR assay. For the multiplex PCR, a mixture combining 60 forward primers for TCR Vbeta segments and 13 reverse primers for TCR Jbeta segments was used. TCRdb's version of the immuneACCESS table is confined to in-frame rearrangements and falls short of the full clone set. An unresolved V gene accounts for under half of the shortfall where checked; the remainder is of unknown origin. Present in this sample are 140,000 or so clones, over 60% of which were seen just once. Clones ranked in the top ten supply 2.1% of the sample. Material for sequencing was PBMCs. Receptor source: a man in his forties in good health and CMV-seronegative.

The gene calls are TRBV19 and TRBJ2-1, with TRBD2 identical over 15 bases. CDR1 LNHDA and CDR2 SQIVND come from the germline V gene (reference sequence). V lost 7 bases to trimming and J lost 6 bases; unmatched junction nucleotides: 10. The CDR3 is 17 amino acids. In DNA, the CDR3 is TGTGCCAGTAAATTAGGCAGGGGACTAGCGGGAGGCAATGAGCAGTTCTTC. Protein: CASKLGRGLAGGNEQFF.

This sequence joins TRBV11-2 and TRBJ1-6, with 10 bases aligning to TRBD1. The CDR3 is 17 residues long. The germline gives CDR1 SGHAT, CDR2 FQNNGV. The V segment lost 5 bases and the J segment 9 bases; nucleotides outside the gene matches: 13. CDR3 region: CASSPKKTGGIRSPLHF. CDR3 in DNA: TGTGCCAGCAGCCCCAAAAAGACAGGGGGCATACGTTCACCCCTCCACTTT. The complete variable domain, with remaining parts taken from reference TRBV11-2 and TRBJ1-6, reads EAGVAQSPRYKIIEKRQSVAFWCNPISGHATLYWYQQILGQGPKLLIQFQNNGVVDDSQLPKDRFSAERLKGVDSTLKIQPAKLEDSAVYLCASSPKKTGGIRSPLHFGNGTRLTVT.

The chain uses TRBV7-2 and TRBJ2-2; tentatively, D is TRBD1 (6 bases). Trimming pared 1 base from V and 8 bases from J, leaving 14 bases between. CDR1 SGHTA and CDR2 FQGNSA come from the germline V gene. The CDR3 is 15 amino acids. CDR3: CASSLVAGDMGELFF. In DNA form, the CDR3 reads TGTGCCAGCAGCTTAGTGGCAGGGGACATGGGGGAGCTGTTTTTT.

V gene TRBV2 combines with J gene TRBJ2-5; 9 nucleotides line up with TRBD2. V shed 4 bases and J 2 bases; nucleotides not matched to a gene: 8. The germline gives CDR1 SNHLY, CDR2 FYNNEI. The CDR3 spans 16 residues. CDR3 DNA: TGTGCCAGCAGTGGCTGGACTAGCGTGTTTCAAGAGACCCAGTACTTC. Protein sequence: CASSGWTSVFQETQYF.

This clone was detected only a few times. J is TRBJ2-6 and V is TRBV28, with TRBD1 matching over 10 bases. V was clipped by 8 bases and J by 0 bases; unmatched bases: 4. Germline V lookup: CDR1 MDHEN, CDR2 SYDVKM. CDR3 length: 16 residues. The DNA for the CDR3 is TGTGCCAGCCGGGACAGGGGTTACTCTGGGGCCAACGTCCTGACTTTC. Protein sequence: CASRDRGYSGANVLTF.

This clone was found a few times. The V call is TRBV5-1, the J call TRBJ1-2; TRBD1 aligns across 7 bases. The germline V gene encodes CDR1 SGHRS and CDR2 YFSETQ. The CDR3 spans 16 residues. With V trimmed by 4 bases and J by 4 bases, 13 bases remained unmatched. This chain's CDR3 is CASSPGGQPTPYGYTF. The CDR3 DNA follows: TGCGCCAGCAGCCCCGGGGGACAGCCCACCCCCTATGGCTACACCTTC. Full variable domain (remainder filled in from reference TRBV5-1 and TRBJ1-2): KAGVTQTPRYLIKTRGQQVTLSCSPISGHRSVSWYQQTPGQGLQFLFEYFSETQRNKGNFPGRFSGRQFSNSRSEMNVSTLELGDSALYLCASSPGGQPTPYGYTFGSGTRLTVV.

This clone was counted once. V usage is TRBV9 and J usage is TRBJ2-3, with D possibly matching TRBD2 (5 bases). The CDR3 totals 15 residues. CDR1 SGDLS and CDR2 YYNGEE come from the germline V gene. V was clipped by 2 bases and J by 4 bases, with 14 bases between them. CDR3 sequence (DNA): TGTGCCAGCAGCGTGCTCCATAGCGAAGCAGATACGCAGTATTTT. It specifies CASSVLHSEADTQYF.

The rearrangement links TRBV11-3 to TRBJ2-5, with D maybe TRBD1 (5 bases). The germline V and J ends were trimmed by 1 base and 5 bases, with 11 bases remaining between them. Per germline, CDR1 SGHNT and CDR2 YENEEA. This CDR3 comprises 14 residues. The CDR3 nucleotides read TGTGCCAGCAGCTTAGCCTCAGGGTCGGAGACCCAGTACTTC. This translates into CASSLASGSETQYF.

The CDR3 protein is CSVVTETNYGYTF. The CDR3 nucleotides read TGCAGCGTTGTTACTGAGACTAACTATGGCTACACCTTC. The rearrangement joins TRBV29-1 to TRBJ1-2, with D unresolved. Trimming shortened V by 4 bases and J by 0 bases, and 9 bases separated the two germline ends. The length of the CDR3 is 13 residues. Germline assignment: CDR1 SQVTM and CDR2 ANQGSEA.

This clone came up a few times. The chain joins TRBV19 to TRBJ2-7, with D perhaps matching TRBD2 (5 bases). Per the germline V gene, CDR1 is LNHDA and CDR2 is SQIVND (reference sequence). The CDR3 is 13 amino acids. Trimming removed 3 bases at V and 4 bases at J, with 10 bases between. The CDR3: CASSMGRRYEQYF. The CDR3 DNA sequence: TGTGCCAGTAGTATGGGGAGACGGTACGAGCAGTACTTC.

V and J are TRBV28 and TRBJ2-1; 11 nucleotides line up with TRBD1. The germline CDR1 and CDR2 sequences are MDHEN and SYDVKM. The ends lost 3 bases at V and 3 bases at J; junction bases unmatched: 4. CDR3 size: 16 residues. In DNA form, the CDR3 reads TGTGCCAGCAGTTTGACCGGGACAGGGGGCTACAATGAGCAGTTCTTC. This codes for CASSLTGTGGYNEQFF.

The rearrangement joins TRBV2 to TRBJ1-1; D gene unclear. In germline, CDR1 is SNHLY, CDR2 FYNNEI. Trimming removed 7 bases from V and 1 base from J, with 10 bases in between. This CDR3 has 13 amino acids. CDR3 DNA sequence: TGTGCCAGCACTAACAGTGGGAACACTGAAGCTTTCTTT. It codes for CASTNSGNTEAFF.